The T cell receptor beta chain under discussion was sequenced for a study of control samples from healthy donors and cancer patients. This CDR3 contains 15 residues. The germline CDR1 and CDR2 sequences are MNHEY and SVGAGI. The ends were cut back, 7 bases at V and 1 base at J, with 14 bases in the middle. Sequencing used immunoSEQ multiplex PCR; TCRdb keeps in-frame clones, though not all of them. The sample table includes about 210,000 clones. The sequence derives from a woman aged 25 to 39 in good health. Sequenced input: blood. The chain links TRBV6-5 to TRBJ2-4; D may be TRBD2 (5 bases). The CDR3 nucleotides are TGTGCCAGCACCTCTAGCTTAGCGGCCAAAAACATTCAGTACTTC. Translating gives CASTSSLAAKNIQYF.